The T cell receptor beta chain under discussion was sequenced for a study of Ad26.COV2.S vaccination and SARS-CoV-2 variants. About the research overall: Intramuscular Ad26.COV2.S at 5x10^10 or 1x10^11 viral particles.

Only in-frame clones appear in the TCRdb table, and some are missing; sequencing was by immunoSEQ multiplex PCR. This table has 350,000 to 500,000 clones, about 91% appearing once. Treatment indicated: around 19 received Ad26.COV2.S at low or high dose, single or two shots; 5 received placebo; per-sample allocation not given. It was on day 63 after the first vaccine or placebo injection that samples were taken. An adult aged 18-55 years in Boston served as the donor. Germline V gene lookup returns CDR1 SGHRS and CDR2 YFSETQ. Losses at the gene ends were 0 bases for V and 5 bases for J; bases not matched to a gene: 5. CDR3 size: 16 residues.

The chain recombines TRBV5-1 with TRBJ2-1, with TRBD2 identical over 10 bases. This TCR derives from a person aged 18-60 years who received the Ad26.COV2.S COVID-19 vaccine or a placebo. Sequences were derived from peripheral blood, sampled in a trial of Ad26.COV2.S vaccine versus placebo. The CDR3 DNA follows: TGCGCCAGCAGCTTGGGGACTAGCGGCATGGACAATGAGCAGTTCTTC. It is translated as CASSLGTSGMDNEQFF. Looking up the rest from reference TRBV5-1 and TRBJ2-1 gives the full variable domain: KAGVTQTPRYLIKTRGQQVTLSCSPISGHRSVSWYQQTPGQGLQFLFEYFSETQRNKGNFPGRFSGRQFSNSRSEMNVSTLELGDSALYLCASSLGTSGMDNEQFFGPGTRLTVL.